A selection of T cell receptor beta chains follows, all from one sample in a study of T cell responses to AZD1222 COVID-19 vaccine. Only in-frame clones appear in the TCRdb table, and some are missing; sequencing was by immunoSEQ multiplex PCR. The sample has approximately 150,000 clones; more than 85% are singletons. Sequencing used peripheral blood, obtained 28 days after the second AZD1222 dose. All receptors derive from an adult who received the AZD1222 COVID-19 vaccine. Each CDR3 is given with its conserved first and last residue. D genes are given only for firm matches. Size values are once, few and many counts, or a class for expanded clones, and some rows have none.

TRBJ1-5 . TRBV25-1 once CASSELEIGQINQPQHF TGTGCCAGCAGTGAGCTAGAAATCGGACAGATAAATCAGCCCCAGCATTTT
TRBJ2-2 . TRBV15 once CATSRGGSIDLGELFF TGTGCCACCAGCAGAGGGGGATCCATCGATCTCGGGGAGCTGTTTTTT
TRBJ2-1 . TRBV5-1 . CASSGDLLVQSYNEQFF TGCGCCAGCAGTGGCGACCTACTAGTGCAGTCCTACAATGAGCAGTTCTTC
TRBJ2-5 . TRBV7-9 . CASSLNPRLIETQYF TGTGCCAGCAGCTTGAACCCCAGGCTCATTGAGACCCAGTACTTC
TRBJ2-3 TRBD1 TRBV7-9 . CASSSPGQPSTDTQYF TGTGCCAGCAGCTCCCCGGGACAGCCGTCCACAGATACGCAGTATTTT
TRBJ1-5 TRBD1 TRBV5-1 few CASSLGTGGDQPQHF TGCGCCAGCAGCCTCGGGACAGGGGGCGATCAGCCCCAGCATTTT
TRBJ2-2 TRBD2 TRBV5-1 few CASSPTSGRITGELFF TGCGCCAGCAGCCCGACTAGCGGGAGAATTACCGGGGAGCTGTTTTTT
TRBJ2-1 . TRBV4-1 . CASSQDPGEAGQFF TGCGCCAGCAGCCAAGACCCGGGCGAGGCGGGGCAGTTCTTC
TRBJ2-7 . TRBV7-8 . CASSLYGGDYEQYF TGTGCCAGCAGCTTATATGGCGGTGACTACGAGCAGTACTTC
TRBJ1-2 . TRBV28 once CASSFADYGYTF TGTGCCAGCAGTTTCGCGGATTATGGCTACACCTTC
TRBJ2-7 . TRBV27 . CASSFKGRPYEQYF TGTGCCAGCAGTTTCAAGGGACGACCCTACGAGCAGTACTTC
TRBJ1-1 TRBD1 TRBV28 . CASSSGQGVGSDTEAFF TGTGCCAGCAGTTCGGGACAGGGGGTGGGATCCGACACTGAAGCTTTCTTT
TRBJ1-2 . TRBV30 . CAWSITGLGARGYTF TGTGCCTGGAGTATAACGGGGCTTGGAGCACGTGGCTACACCTTC
TRBJ1-3 . TRBV5-4 . CASSLGTTGNTIYF TGTGCCAGCAGCTTGGGGACGACCGGAAACACCATATATTTT
TRBJ2-1 . TRBV20-1 . CSASGGSIYNEQFF TGCAGTGCTAGTGGCGGATCTATTTACAATGAGCAGTTCTTC
TRBJ1-2 . TRBV3-1/TRBV3-2 . CASSQLASYTF TGTGCCAGCAGCCAACTGGCTAGCTACACCTTC
TRBJ1-1 TRBD1 TRBV28 . CASSSPRGGAWSEAFF TGTGCCAGCAGCTCCCCCAGGGGGGGGGCTTGGAGTGAAGCTTTCTTT
TRBJ2-7 . TRBV4-2 . CASSQAPDVSSYEQYF TGTGCCAGCAGCCAAGCTCCGGACGTTAGCTCCTACGAGCAGTACTTC
TRBJ1-5 . TRBV3-1/TRBV3-2 . CASSQDRPGPRREWYSNQPQHF TGTGCCAGCAGCCAAGATCGCCCCGGGCCGCGCAGAGAGTGGTATAGCAATCAGCCCCAGCATTTT
TRBJ2-2 . TRBV21-1 once CASSGRAAAGELFF TGTGCCAGCAGCGGCCGGGCCGCCGCCGGGGAGCTGTTTTTT
TRBJ1-1 . TRBV28 . CASSFPLRMNTEAFF TGTGCCAGCAGTTTTCCCCTCCGGATGAACACTGAAGCTTTCTTT
TRBJ1-2 TRBD1 TRBV29-1 . CSVEPTGTLGGYTF TGCAGCGTTGAACCGACAGGGACCCTCGGGGGCTACACCTTC
TRBJ2-1 . TRBV11-3 . CASSSRGSYNEQFF TGTGCCAGCAGCTCCCGGGGCTCCTACAATGAGCAGTTCTTC
TRBJ2-1 . TRBV7-3 . CASSLAGATYNEQFF TGTGCCAGCAGCTTAGCAGGGGCAACTTACAATGAGCAGTTCTTC
TRBJ2-3 . TRBV12-3/TRBV12-4 . CASSLTDTQYF TGTGCCAGCAGTTTAACAGATACGCAGTATTTT
TRBJ2-7 TRBD2 TRBV27 once CASSLRGTSGRNYEQYF TGTGCCAGCAGTTTACGGGGGACTAGCGGGAGGAATTACGAGCAGTACTTC
TRBJ2-1 TRBD1 TRBV9 . CASSVVGTGVHEQFF TGTGCCAGCAGCGTAGTTGGCACAGGGGTGCATGAGCAGTTCTTC
TRBJ1-1 . TRBV12-5 once CASGSGFAEAFF TGTGCTAGTGGTTCAGGGTTCGCTGAAGCTTTCTTT
TRBJ2-7 TRBD1 TRBV30 . CAWNRQGAYEQYF TGTGCCTGGAACCGACAGGGGGCCTACGAGCAGTACTTC
TRBJ1-4 . TRBV9 . CASSVGQSNEKLFF TGTGCCAGCAGCGTAGGCCAGAGTAATGAAAAACTGTTTTTT
TRBJ1-2 TRBD1 TRBV5-4 . CASSLAKTGEEGGYTF TGTGCCAGCAGCTTGGCCAAAACAGGGGAGGAAGGTGGCTACACCTTC
TRBJ1-4 . TRBV6-5 . CASSYVWDSNEKLFF TGTGCCAGCAGTTACGTTTGGGATTCTAATGAAAAACTGTTTTTT
TRBJ2-3 . TRBV11-2 . CASSHVGGSTDTQYF TGTGCCAGCAGCCATGTCGGCGGGAGCACAGATACGCAGTATTTT
TRBJ1-5 . TRBV27 . CASRLFSGSSQPQHF TGTGCCAGCAGGTTATTTTCGGGATCTAGTCAGCCCCAGCATTTT
TRBJ2-1 . TRBV12-3/TRBV12-4 . CASRDASYNEQFF TGTGCCAGCCGGGACGCCTCCTACAATGAGCAGTTCTTC
TRBJ2-5 TRBD2 TRBV14 once CASSQARGTSGETQYF TGTGCCAGCAGCCAAGCCCGAGGGACTAGCGGAGAGACCCAGTACTTC
TRBJ2-5 TRBD2 TRBV7-9 once CASSYLAGGYQETQYF TGTGCCAGCAGCTATCTAGCGGGAGGGTACCAAGAGACCCAGTACTTC
TRBJ2-7 TRBD2 TRBV2 . CASRGLAGTPYEQYF TGTGCCAGCAGGGGACTAGCGGGTACCCCCTACGAGCAGTACTTC
TRBJ2-2 . TRBV9 . CASSVWGAGELFF TGTGCCAGCAGCGTATGGGGAGCCGGGGAGCTGTTTTTT
TRBJ1-4 . TRBV3-1/TRBV3-2 . CASSQGGEKLFF TGTGCCAGCAGCCAAGGTGGCGAAAAACTGTTTTTT
TRBJ1-5 . TRBV12-3/TRBV12-4 . CASRYSDDQPQHF TGTGCCAGCAGATACAGCGACGATCAGCCCCAGCATTTT
TRBJ1-5 . TRBV12-3/TRBV12-4 . CASSFWDQPQHF TGTGCCAGCAGTTTTTGGGATCAGCCCCAGCATTTT
TRBJ1-1 TRBD1 TRBV2 . CASRLGQNMNTEAFF TGTGCCAGCAGGCTGGGACAGAACATGAACACTGAAGCTTTCTTT
TRBJ2-6 TRBD1 TRBV27 . CASRRTGGAPGANVLTF TGTGCCAGCAGACGGACAGGGGGCGCCCCTGGGGCCAACGTCCTGACTTTC
TRBJ2-7 TRBD2 TRBV18 . CASSLNMLAGGFPSHYEQYF TGTGCCAGCTCACTTAACATGCTAGCGGGAGGATTCCCCTCCCACTACGAGCAGTACTTC
TRBJ2-7 TRBD1 TRBV6-5 . CASLPGQAYEQYF TGTGCCAGCCTCCCGGGACAGGCCTACGAGCAGTACTTC
TRBJ2-2 . TRBV30 . CAWTNGVNTGELFF TGTGCCTGGACCAATGGGGTCAACACCGGGGAGCTGTTTTTT
TRBJ1-1 TRBD1 TRBV18 once CASSPLTGVTEAFF TGTGCCAGCTCACCGCTTACAGGGGTAACTGAAGCTTTCTTT
TRBJ1-5 . TRBV5-1 . CASSLDGFNQPQHF TGCGCCAGCAGCTTGGATGGTTTCAATCAGCCCCAGCATTTT
TRBJ2-1 . TRBV19 . CASSPRKRDEQFF TGTGCCAGTAGTCCCCGGAAGAGGGATGAGCAGTTCTTC
TRBJ2-5 TRBD2 TRBV7-2 . CASSKGTSGIQETQYF TGTGCCAGCAGCAAGGGGACTAGCGGGATACAAGAGACCCAGTACTTC
TRBJ2-7 . TRBV6-5 . CASRSRETYEQYF TGTGCCAGCAGGTCCAGGGAAACCTACGAGCAGTACTTC
TRBJ2-7 TRBD2 TRBV15 medium-sized CATSRDAPGLAGPSSYEQYF TGTGCCACCAGCAGAGATGCGCCGGGACTAGCGGGACCAAGCTCCTACGAGCAGTACTTC